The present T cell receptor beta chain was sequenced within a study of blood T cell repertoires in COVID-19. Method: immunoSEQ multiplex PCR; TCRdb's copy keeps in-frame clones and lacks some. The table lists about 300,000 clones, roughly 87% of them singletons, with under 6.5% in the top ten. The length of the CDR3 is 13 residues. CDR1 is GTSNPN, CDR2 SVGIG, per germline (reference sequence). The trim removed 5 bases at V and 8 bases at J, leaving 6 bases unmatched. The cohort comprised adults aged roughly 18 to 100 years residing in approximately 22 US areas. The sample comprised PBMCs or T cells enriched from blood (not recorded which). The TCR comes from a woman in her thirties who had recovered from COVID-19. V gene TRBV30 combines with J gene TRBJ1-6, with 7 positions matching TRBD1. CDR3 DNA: TGTGCCTGGGCCGGGACAGCCCATTCACCCCTCCACTTT. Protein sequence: CAWAGTAHSPLHF. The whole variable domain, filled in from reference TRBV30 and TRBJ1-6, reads SQTIHQWPATLVQPVGSPLSLECTVEGTSNPNLYWYRQAAGRGLQLLFYSVGIGQISSEVPQNLSASRPQDRQFILSSKKLLLSDSGFYLCAWAGTAHSPLHFGNGTRLTVT.